The clone carrying this T cell receptor (beta chain) was detected ten times or more. Trimming removed 2 bases at V and 8 bases at J, with 12 bases between. The CDR3 covers 13 residues. Germline CDR1 reads LGHNA; CDR2 reads YSLEER. MiXCR, run by TCRdb on the 5' RACE reads, gives a single entry per CDR3 protein. Here the sample spans around 330,000 distinct CDR3 sequences, around 3.9% being singletons. The sample is drawn from a study of T cells after yellow fever vaccination. The sequence was obtained from a man younger than 35 who received the YFV17D yellow fever vaccine. The chain links TRBV4-3 to TRBJ1-1, with D tentatively TRBD1 (5 bases). Sequenced material: PBMCs, taken on the day of the yellow fever booster vaccination. CDR3 residues: CASSQYRGLEAFF. The CDR3, as DNA: TGCGCCAGCAGCCAATATCGGGGCCTGGAAGCTTTCTTT.